The 20 T cell receptor beta chains below all came from one sample that was sequenced in a study of post-analysis software for immune sequencing data. Study conclusions and caveats: About five TRBV segments were more frequent in patients than controls; TRBV5-6, TRBV5-1 and TRBV20-1 belonged to this group.

These receptors have no identified antigens. The TCR beta cDNA libraries contained unique molecular identifiers. TCRdb re-analysed the PCR reads in MiXCR, keeping a single row per CDR3 protein. Of about 620,000 distinct CDR3 sequences in the sample, about 40% were seen once. Specimen: blood. All receptors derive from a girl aged 5 to 17 with multiple sclerosis.

The V and J genes are TRBV10-1 and TRBJ2-5; D may be TRBD2 (6 bases). Germline V lookup: CDR1 WNHNN, CDR2 SYGVQD (reference sequence). The V and J ends lost 5 bases and 11 bases respectively, with 21 bases between them. The CDR3 length is 14 residues. As DNA, the CDR3 is TGCGCCAGCAGTCCACAGGTGGGGGGATATGAGCAGTACTTC. Encoded protein: CASSPQVGGYEQYF.

This clonotype was seen once. The rearrangement uses TRBV18 and TRBJ1-2, with D unresolved. V dropped 1 base and J dropped 0 bases, with 15 bases sitting between them. This CDR3 region has 17 residues. CDR1 is KGHSH and CDR2 is LQKENI in the germline V gene. This CDR3 reads CASSPRRNGLANYGYTF. The CDR3 DNA reads as TGTGCCAGCTCACCACGAAGGAACGGGTTAGCTAACTATGGCTACACCTTC.

The rearrangement links TRBV12-3 or TRBV12-4 to TRBJ2-5, with 10 bases identical to TRBD1. TRBJ2-7 explains the end of the DNA better; the J call may be wrong. The CDR3 is made up of 14 amino acids. CDR3 in amino acids: CASRPGTGVGEQYF. For the CDR3, the DNA is TGTGCCAGCAGGCCCGGGACAGGGGTAGGCGAGCAGTACTTC.

This clonotype occurred once. V is TRBV5-1 and J is TRBJ2-3, with 7 bases fitting TRBD2. Germline trimming cut 4 bases from V and 2 bases from J; bases unmatched to any gene: 10. The CDR3 has 16 residues. The germline V gene has CDR1 SGHRS and CDR2 YFSETQ. CDR3 DNA sequence: TGCGCCAGCAGCCCCCAAGGGCTAGCGGCCACAGATACGCAGTATTTT. Its protein product is CASSPQGLAATDTQYF. Together with reference TRBV5-1 and TRBJ2-3, the CDR3 gives the full variable domain: KAGVTQTPRYLIKTRGQQVTLSCSPISGHRSVSWYQQTPGQGLQFLFEYFSETQRNKGNFPGRFSGRQFSNSRSEMNVSTLELGDSALYLCASSPQGLAATDTQYFGPGTRLTVL.

This clonotype showed up just a few times. This chain connects TRBV11-2 to TRBJ2-7; D remains ambiguous. This CDR3 comprises 14 residues. Looked up from germline, CDR1 is SGHAT and CDR2 is FQNNGV. V was trimmed by 2 bases and J by 3 bases, leaving 11 bases between them. The CDR3: CASSLNGPSYEQYF. Written as DNA, the CDR3 is TGTGCCAGCAGCTTAAACGGGCCTAGCTACGAGCAGTACTTC.

This clonotype has more than one count but fewer than ten. V usage is TRBV12-3 or TRBV12-4 and J usage is TRBJ2-1; D may be TRBD1 or TRBD2 (6 bases each). The V and J ends lost 8 bases and 4 bases respectively, with 15 bases between them. The CDR3 runs to 14 residues. The CDR3: CASSRGSGYNEQFF. The CDR3 coding sequence is TGTGCCAGCTCCAGGGGTAGCGGTTACAATGAGCAGTTCTTC.

This clonotype was seen a few times. This sequence joins TRBV7-2 and TRBJ2-3; a weak D match, TRBD2 (7 bases). Germline CDR1 reads SGHTA; CDR2 reads FQGNSA. There are 15 residues in the CDR3. The V end lost 3 bases, the J end lost 0 bases, and 10 bases lay between the germline ends. This CDR3 is CASSFGGPSTDTQYF. DNA of the CDR3: TGTGCCAGCAGCTTCGGGGGGCCTAGCACAGATACGCAGTATTTT.

The J gene is TRBJ2-1, the V gene TRBV20-1; 8 positions match TRBD2. Germline values: CDR1 DFQATT, CDR2 SNEGSKA (reference sequence). This CDR3 spans 16 amino acids. The ends lost 0 bases at V and 7 bases at J; junction bases unmatched: 11. The CDR3, as DNA: TGCAGTGCTAGAGATGGCGGGACTAGAGCGGAAAATGAGCAGTTCTTC. Protein sequence: CSARDGGTRAENEQFF.

This clonotype was seen only a few times. The chain carries TRBV12-3 or TRBV12-4 and TRBJ1-2, with a possible D match to TRBD1 (6 bases). The ends were cut back, 2 bases at V and 7 bases at J, with 11 bases in the middle. The CDR3 loop spans 13 amino acids. The CDR3 reads CASSLQGRGGYTF. The CDR3, as DNA: TGTGCCAGCAGTTTACAGGGGCGCGGTGGCTACACCTTC.

The chain combines TRBV5-1 with TRBJ2-1, with 7 bases that match TRBD2. Germline CDR1 is SGHRS and CDR2 is YFSETQ. This CDR3 has 15 residues. Trimming at V came to 1 base and at J to 4 bases, leaving 5 bases not matched to a gene. The CDR3 nucleotides read TGCGCCAGCAGCTTGACGGGGGGAGCTTACAATGAGCAGTTCTTC. It specifies CASSLTGGAYNEQFF.

V and J are TRBV7-2 and TRBJ2-5, with D perhaps TRBD2 (5 bases). The CDR3 runs to 13 residues. Germline V lookup: CDR1 SGHTA, CDR2 FQGNSA. Trimming stripped 7 bases from V and 1 base from J, with 10 bases between. The CDR3 protein is CASNLAFQETQYF. DNA of the CDR3: TGTGCCAGCAATTTAGCGTTCCAAGAGACCCAGTACTTC.

This clonotype showed up just a few times. The chain uses TRBV7-3 and TRBJ2-7; the D gene is possibly TRBD2 (5 bases). This CDR3 has 17 amino acids. With 1 base removed from V and 5 bases from J, the gap between germline ends came to 21 bases. The V gene's germline CDR1 is SGHTA and CDR2 FQGTGA. DNA of the CDR3: TGTGCCAGCAGCTTAATGGGGTCTAGCCCCTTAGGCAACGAGCAGTACTTC. Its protein is CASSLMGSSPLGNEQYF. Variable domain in full (rest from reference TRBV7-3 and TRBJ2-7): GAGVSQTPSNKVTEKGKYVELRCDPISGHTALYWYRQSLGQGPEFLIYFQGTGAADDSGLPNDRFFAVRPEGSVSTLKIQRTERGDSAVYLCASSLMGSSPLGNEQYFGPGTRLTVT.

This clonotype was observed a few times. The J gene is TRBJ2-4, the V gene TRBV12-3 or TRBV12-4; D gene ambiguous. The CDR3 length is 11 residues. V lost 2 bases to trimming and J lost 10 bases, with 6 bases between them. Here the CDR3 reads CASSLSVIQYF. The CDR3 DNA is TGTGCCAGCAGTTTATCGGTGATTCAGTACTTC.

The rearrangement joins TRBV5-1 to TRBJ2-5; D uncertain. CDR3 length: 12 amino acids. V lost 0 bases and J lost 5, with 5 bases in between. Per the germline V gene, CDR1 is SGHRS and CDR2 is YFSETQ. CDR3 coding DNA: TGCGCCAGCAGCTTGGATCTCGAGACCCAGTACTTC. This translates into CASSLDLETQYF.

The CDR3 protein is CASSMLTGELFF. CDR3 coding DNA: TGTGCCAGCAGTATGCTCACCGGGGAGCTGTTTTTT. This chain links TRBV7-8 with TRBJ2-2; D is uncertain. Germline CDR1 is SGHVS and CDR2 is FQNEAQ. This CDR3 spans 12 amino acids. V lost 6 bases and J lost 4, with 6 bases in between.

V is TRBV7-9 and J is TRBJ1-1; D is perhaps TRBD1 (5 bases). V dropped 8 bases and J dropped 1 base, with 14 bases sitting between them. The CDR3 sequence is 14 residues long. Germline-derived CDR1 and CDR2 are SEHNR and FQNEAQ (reference sequence). This chain's CDR3 is CASGRWGENTEAFF. The CDR3 nucleotides are TGTGCCAGCGGACGCTGGGGGGAGAACACTGAAGCTTTCTTT.

The chain uses TRBV15 and TRBJ1-5; D unresolved. Trimming cost V 0 bases and J 4 bases, with 7 bases left between them. Per the germline V gene, CDR1 is LNHNV and CDR2 is YYDKDF (reference sequence). The CDR3 is 14 residues long. The CDR3 region has the DNA TGTGCCACCAGCAGAGAGGGCGCGAATCAGCCCCAGCATTTT. It is translated as CATSREGANQPQHF.

The chain links TRBV12-3 or TRBV12-4 to TRBJ2-7, with 13 bases that match TRBD2. V was pared by 3 bases and J by 3 bases, with 14 bases of the junction left unmatched. The CDR3 has 19 amino acids. The CDR3: CASSFKKAGLAGVLYEQYF. Here the CDR3 DNA reads TGTGCCAGCAGTTTCAAGAAGGCCGGACTAGCGGGGGTCCTCTACGAGCAGTACTTC.

J is TRBJ2-1 and V is TRBV29-1; either TRBD1 or TRBD2 may fit D (5 bases each). CDR3 length: 14 amino acids. Trimming removed 7 bases from V and 0 bases from J, with 13 bases in between. CDR1 and CDR2 (germline): SQVTM, ANQGSEA. The CDR3, as DNA: TGCAGCGGGATGAGGGGACCCTCCTACAATGAGCAGTTCTTC. This translates into CSGMRGPSYNEQFF.

This clonotype was detected ten times or more. CDR3 DNA sequence: TGTGCCAGCAGCTTGGTGGGGGGGCAATCCTACAATGAGCAGTTCTTC. It is translated as CASSLVGGQSYNEQFF. The chain links TRBV5-6 to TRBJ2-1; maybe TRBD2 (7 bases). The CDR3 runs to 16 residues. The V and J ends lost 0 bases and 1 base respectively, with 11 bases between them. Germline V gene lookup returns CDR1 SGHDT and CDR2 YYEEEE.